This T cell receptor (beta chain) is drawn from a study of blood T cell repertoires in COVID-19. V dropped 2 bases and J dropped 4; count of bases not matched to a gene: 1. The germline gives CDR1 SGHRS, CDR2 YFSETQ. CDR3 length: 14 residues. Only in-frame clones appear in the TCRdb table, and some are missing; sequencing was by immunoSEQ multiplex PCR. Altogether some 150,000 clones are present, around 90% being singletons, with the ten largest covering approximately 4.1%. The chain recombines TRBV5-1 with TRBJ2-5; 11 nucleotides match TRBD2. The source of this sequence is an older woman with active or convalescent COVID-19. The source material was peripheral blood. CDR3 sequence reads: CASSFGTSGETQYF. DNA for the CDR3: TGCGCCAGCAGCTTCGGGACTAGCGGAGAGACCCAGTACTTC.